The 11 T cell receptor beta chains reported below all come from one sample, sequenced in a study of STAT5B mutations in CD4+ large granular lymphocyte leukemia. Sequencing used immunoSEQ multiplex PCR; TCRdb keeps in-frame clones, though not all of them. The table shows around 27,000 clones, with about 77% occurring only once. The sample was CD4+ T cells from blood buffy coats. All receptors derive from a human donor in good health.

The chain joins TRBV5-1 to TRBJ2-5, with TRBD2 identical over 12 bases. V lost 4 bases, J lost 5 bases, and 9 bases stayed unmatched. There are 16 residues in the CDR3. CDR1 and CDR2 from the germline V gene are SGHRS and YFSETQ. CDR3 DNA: TGCGCCAGCAGCCACGGACTAGCGGGGATCAGGGAGACCCAGTACTTC. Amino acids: CASSHGLAGIRETQYF.

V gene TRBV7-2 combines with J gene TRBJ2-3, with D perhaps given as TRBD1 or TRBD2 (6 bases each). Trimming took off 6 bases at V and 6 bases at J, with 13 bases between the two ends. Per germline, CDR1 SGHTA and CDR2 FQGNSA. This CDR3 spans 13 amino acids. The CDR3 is CASSPRRGDTQYF. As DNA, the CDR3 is TGTGCCAGCAGTCCGCGGAGGGGGGATACGCAGTATTTT. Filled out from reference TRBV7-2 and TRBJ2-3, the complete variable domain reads GAGVSQSPSNKVTEKGKDVELRCDPISGHTALYWYRQSLGQGLEFLIYFQGNSAPDKSGLPSDRFSAERTGGSVSTLTIQRTQQEDSAVYLCASSPRRGDTQYFGPGTRLTVL.

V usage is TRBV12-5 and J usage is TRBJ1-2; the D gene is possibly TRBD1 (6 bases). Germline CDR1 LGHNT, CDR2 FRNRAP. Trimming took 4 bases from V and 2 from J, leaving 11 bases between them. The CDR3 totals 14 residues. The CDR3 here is CASGYWTANYGYTF. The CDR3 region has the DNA TGTGCTAGTGGTTACTGGACAGCAAACTATGGCTACACCTTC.

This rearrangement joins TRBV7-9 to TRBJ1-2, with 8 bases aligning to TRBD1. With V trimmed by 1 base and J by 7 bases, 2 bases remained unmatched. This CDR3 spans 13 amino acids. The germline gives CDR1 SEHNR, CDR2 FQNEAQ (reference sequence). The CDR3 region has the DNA TGTGCCAGCAGCTTAGGTGGACAGGGTGGCTACACCTTC. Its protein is CASSLGGQGGYTF.

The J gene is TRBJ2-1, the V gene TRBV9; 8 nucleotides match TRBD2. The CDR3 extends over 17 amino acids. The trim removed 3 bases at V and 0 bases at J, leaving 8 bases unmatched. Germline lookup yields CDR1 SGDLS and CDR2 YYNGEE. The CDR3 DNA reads TGTGCCAGCAGCGCTTTTCTAGCGGGTAGCTCCTACAATGAGCAGTTCTTC. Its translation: CASSAFLAGSSYNEQFF.

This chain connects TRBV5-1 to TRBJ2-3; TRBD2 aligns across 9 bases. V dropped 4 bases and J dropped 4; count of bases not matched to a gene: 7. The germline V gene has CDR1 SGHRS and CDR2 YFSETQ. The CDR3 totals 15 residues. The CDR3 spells CASSDISGSPDTQYF. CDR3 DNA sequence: TGCGCCAGCAGCGATATTAGCGGGAGCCCAGATACGCAGTATTTT. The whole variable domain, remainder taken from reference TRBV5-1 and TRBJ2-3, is KAGVTQTPRYLIKTRGQQVTLSCSPISGHRSVSWYQQTPGQGLQFLFEYFSETQRNKGNFPGRFSGRQFSNSRSEMNVSTLELGDSALYLCASSDISGSPDTQYFGPGTRLTVL.

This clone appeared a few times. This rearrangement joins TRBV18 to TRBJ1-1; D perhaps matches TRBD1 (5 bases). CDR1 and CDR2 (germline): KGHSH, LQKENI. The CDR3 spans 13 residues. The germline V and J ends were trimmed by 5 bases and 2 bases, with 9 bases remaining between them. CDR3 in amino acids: CASSSRENTEAFF. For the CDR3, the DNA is TGTGCCAGCTCATCCAGGGAAAACACTGAAGCTTTCTTT.

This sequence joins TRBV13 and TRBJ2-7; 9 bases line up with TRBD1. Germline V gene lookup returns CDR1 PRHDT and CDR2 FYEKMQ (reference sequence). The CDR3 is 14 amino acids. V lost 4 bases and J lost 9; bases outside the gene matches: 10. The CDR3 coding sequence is TGTGCCAGCAGCTCACGGACAGGGGTTGATTCGCAGTACTTC. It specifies CASSSRTGVDSQYF.

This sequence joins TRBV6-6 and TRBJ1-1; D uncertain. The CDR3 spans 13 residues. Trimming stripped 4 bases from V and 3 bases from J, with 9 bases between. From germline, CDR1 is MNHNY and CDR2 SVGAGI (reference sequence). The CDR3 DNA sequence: TGTGCCAGCAGTTTTCTCGCATACACTGAAGCTTTCTTT. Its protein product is CASSFLAYTEAFF.

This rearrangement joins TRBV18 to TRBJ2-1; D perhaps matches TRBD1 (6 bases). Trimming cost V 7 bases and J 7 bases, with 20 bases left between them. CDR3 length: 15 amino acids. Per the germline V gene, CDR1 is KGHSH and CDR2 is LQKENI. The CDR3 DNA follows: TGTGCCAGCTTCTATCTGGCAGGGGCCGGGAATGAGCAGTTCTTC. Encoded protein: CASFYLAGAGNEQFF.

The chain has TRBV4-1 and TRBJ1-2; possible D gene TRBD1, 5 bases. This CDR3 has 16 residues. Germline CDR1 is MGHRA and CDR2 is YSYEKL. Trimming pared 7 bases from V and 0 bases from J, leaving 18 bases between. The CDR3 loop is CASNPGTHTPNYGYTF. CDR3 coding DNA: TGCGCCAGCAACCCCGGGACGCATACGCCTAACTATGGCTACACCTTC.